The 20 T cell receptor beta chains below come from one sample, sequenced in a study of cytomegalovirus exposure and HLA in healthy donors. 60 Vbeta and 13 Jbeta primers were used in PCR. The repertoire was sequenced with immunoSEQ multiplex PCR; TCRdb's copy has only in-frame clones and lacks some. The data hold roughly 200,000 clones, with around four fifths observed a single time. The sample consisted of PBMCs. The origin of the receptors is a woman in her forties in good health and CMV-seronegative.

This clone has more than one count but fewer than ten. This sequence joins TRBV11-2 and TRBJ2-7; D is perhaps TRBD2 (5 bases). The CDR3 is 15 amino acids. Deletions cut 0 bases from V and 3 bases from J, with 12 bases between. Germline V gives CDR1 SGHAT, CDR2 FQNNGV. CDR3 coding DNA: TGTGCCAGCAGCTTAGAAGGAGGTCTAGTCTACGAGCAGTACTTC. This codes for CASSLEGGLVYEQYF.

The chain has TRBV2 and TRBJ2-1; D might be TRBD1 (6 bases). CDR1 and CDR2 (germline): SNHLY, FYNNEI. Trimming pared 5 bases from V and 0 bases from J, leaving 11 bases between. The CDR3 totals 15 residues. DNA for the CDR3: TGTGCCAGCAGTCTGGACAGAAGCTCCTACAATGAGCAGTTCTTC. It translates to CASSLDRSSYNEQFF.

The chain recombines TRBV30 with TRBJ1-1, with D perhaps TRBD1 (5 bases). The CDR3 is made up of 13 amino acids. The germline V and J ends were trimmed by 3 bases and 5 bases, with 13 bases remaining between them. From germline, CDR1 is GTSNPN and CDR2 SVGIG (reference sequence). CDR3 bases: TGTGCCTGGAGAGCAGGGAAGAGAACTGAAGCTTTCTTT. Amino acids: CAWRAGKRTEAFF.

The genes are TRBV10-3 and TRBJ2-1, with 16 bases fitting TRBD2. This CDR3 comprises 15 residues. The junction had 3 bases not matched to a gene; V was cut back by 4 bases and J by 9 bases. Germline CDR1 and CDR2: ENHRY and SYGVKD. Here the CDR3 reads CAISAGLAGGGEQFF. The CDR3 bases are TGTGCCATCAGTGCGGGACTAGCGGGGGGGGGTGAGCAGTTCTTC.

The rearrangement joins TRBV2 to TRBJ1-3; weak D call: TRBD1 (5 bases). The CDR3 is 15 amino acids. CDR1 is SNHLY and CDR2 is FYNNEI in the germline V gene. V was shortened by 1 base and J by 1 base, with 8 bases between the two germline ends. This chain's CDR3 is CASSEVPGSGNTIYF. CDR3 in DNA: TGTGCCAGCAGTGAAGTTCCAGGGTCTGGAAACACCATATATTTT. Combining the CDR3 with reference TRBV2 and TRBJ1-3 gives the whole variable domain EPEVTQTPSHQVTQMGQEVILRCVPISNHLYFYWYRQILGQKVEFLVSFYNNEISEKSEIFDDQFSVERPDGSNFTLKIRSTKLEDSAMYFCASSEVPGSGNTIYFGEGSWLTVV.

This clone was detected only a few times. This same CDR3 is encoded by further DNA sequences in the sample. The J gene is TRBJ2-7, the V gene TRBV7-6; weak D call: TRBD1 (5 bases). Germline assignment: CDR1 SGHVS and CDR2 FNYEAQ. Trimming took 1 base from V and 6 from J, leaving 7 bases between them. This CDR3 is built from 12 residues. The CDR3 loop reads CASSLEGVEQYF. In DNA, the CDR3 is TGTGCCAGCAGCTTAGAAGGGGTCGAGCAGTACTTC.

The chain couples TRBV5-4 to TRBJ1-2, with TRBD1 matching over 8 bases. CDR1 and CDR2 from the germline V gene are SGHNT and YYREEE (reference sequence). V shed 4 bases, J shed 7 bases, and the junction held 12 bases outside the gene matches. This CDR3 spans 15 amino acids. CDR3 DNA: TGTGCCAGCAGCCCGACAGGGGACGCTTTAGGTGGCTACACCTTC. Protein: CASSPTGDALGGYTF.

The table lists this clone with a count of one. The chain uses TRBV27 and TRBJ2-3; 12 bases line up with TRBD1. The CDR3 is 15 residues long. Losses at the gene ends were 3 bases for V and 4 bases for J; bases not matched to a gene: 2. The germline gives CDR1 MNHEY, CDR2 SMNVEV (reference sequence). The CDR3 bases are TGTGCCAGCAGTTTTGGGACAGGGGGCTCAGATACGCAGTATTTT. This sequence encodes CASSFGTGGSDTQYF.

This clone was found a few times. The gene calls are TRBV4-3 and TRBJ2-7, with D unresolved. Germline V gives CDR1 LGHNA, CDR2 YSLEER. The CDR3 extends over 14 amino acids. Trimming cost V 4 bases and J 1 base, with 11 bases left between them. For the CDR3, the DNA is TGCGCCAGCAGCCCTATCTTGAGTTCCTACGAGCAGTACTTC. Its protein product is CASSPILSSYEQYF.

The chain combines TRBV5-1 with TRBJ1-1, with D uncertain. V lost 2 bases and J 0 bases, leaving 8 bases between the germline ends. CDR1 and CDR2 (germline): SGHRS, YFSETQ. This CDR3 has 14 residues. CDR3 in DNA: TGCGCCAGCAGCTTACTAGAAATGAACACTGAAGCTTTCTTT. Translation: CASSLLEMNTEAFF.

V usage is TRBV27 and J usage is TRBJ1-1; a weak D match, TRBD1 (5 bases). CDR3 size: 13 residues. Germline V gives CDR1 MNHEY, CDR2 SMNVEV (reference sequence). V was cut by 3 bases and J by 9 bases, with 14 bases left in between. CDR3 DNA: TGTGCCAGCAGTTTCGACAGCACGACCAAAGCTTTCTTT. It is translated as CASSFDSTTKAFF.

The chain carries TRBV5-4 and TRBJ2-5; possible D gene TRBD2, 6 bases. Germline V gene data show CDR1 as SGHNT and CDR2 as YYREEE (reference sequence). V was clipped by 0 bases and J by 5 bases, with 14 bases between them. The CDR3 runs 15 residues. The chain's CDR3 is CASSLDGRGRETQYF. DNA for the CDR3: TGTGCCAGCAGCTTGGACGGCCGGGGGAGGGAGACCCAGTACTTC. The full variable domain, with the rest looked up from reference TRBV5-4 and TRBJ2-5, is ETGVTQSPTHLIKTRGQQVTLRCSSQSGHNTVSWYQQALGQGPQFIFQYYREEENGRGNFPPRFSGLQFPNYSSELNVNALELDDSALYLCASSLDGRGRETQYFGPGTRLLVL.

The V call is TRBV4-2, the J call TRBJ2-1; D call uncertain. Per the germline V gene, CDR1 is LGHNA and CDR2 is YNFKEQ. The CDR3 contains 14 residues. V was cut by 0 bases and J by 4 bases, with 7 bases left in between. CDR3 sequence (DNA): TGTGCCAGCAGCCAAGATTTGAGTTACAATGAGCAGTTCTTC. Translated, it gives CASSQDLSYNEQFF.

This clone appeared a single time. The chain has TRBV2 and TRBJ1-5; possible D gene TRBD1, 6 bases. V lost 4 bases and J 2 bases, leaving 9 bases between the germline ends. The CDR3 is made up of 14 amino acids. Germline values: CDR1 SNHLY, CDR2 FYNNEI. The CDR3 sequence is CASSVQGGNQPQHF. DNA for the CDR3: TGTGCCAGCAGTGTACAGGGAGGCAATCAGCCCCAGCATTTT.

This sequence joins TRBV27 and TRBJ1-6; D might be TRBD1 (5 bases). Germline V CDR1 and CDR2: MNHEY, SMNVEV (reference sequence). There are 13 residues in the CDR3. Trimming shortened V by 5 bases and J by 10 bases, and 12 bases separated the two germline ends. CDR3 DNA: TGTGCCAGCAGTCCCCCGGGGGGGTCACCCCTCCACTTT. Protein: CASSPPGGSPLHF.

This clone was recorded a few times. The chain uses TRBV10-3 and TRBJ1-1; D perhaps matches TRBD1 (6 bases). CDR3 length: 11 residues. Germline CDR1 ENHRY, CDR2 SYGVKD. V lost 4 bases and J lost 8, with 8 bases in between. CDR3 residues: CAISVDREAFF. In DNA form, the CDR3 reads TGTGCCATCAGTGTGGACAGAGAAGCTTTCTTT.

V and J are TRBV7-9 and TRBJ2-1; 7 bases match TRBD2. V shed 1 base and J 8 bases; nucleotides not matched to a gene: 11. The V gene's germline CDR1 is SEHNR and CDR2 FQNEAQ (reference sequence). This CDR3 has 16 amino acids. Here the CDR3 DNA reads TGTGCCAGCAGCTTAGGATGGTCTGGGGGGGATCATGAGCAGTTCTTC. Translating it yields CASSLGWSGGDHEQFF.

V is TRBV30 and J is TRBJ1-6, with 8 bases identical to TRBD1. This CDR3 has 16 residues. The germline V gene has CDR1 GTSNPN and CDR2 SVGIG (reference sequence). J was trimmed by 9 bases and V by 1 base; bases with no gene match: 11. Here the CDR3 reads CAWSGGPTGAGSPLHF. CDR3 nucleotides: TGTGCCTGGAGTGGGGGTCCGACAGGGGCTGGTTCACCCCTCCACTTT.

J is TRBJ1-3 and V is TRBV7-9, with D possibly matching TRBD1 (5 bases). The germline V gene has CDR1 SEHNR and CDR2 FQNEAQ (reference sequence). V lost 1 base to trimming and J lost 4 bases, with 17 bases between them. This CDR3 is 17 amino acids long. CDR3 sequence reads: CASSLDPTAHSGNTIYF. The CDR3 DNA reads TGTGCCAGCAGCTTAGACCCGACAGCACATTCCGGAAACACCATATATTTT. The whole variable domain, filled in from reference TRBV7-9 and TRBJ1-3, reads DTGVSQNPRHKITKRGQNVTFRCDPISEHNRLYWYRQTLGQGPEFLTYFQNEAQLEKSRLLSDRFSAERPKGSFSTLEIQRTEQGDSAMYLCASSLDPTAHSGNTIYFGEGSWLTVV.

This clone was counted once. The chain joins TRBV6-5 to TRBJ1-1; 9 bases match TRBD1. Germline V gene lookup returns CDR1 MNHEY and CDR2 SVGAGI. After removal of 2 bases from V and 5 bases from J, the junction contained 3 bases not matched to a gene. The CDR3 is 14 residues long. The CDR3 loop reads CASSYGTGRTEAFF. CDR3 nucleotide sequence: TGTGCCAGCAGTTACGGGACAGGGAGGACTGAAGCTTTCTTT.